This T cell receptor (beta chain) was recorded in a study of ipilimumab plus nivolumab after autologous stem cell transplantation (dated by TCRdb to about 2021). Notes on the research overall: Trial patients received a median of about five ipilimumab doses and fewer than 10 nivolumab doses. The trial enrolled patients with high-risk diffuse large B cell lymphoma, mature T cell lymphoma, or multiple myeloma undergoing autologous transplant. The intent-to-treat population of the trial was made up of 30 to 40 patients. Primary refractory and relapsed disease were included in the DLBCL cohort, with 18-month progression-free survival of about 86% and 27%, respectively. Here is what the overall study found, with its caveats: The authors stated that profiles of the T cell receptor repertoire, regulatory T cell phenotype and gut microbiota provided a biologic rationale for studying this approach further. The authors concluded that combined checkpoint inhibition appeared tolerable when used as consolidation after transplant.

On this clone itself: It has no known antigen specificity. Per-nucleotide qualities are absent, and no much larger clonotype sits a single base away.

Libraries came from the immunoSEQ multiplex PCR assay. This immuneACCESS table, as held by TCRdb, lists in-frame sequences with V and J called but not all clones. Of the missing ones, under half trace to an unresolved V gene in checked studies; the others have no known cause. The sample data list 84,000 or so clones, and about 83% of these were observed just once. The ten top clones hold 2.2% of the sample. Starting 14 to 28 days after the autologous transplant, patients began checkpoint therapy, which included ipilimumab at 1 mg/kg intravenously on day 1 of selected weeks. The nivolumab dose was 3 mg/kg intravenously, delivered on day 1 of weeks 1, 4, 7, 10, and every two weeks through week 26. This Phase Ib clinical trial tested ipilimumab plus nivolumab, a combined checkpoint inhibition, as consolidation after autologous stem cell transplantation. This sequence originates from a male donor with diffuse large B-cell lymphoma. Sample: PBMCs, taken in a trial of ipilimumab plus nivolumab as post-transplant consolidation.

The CDR3: CASSQSRVDYEQYF. Read as DNA, the sequence is TGCGCCAGCAGCCAAAGTAGGGTGGACTACGAGCAGTACTTC. The chain is made from TRBV4-3 and TRBJ2-7, with the identity of the D gene unclear. V loses 2 bases, J loses 3 bases, and the germline ends lie 11 bases apart. The germline V gene yields LGHNA for CDR1 and YSLEER for CDR2. The CDR3 contains 14 residues, cysteine and phenylalanine counted. CDR3 DNA only is kept here, 42 bases in frame from base 1.